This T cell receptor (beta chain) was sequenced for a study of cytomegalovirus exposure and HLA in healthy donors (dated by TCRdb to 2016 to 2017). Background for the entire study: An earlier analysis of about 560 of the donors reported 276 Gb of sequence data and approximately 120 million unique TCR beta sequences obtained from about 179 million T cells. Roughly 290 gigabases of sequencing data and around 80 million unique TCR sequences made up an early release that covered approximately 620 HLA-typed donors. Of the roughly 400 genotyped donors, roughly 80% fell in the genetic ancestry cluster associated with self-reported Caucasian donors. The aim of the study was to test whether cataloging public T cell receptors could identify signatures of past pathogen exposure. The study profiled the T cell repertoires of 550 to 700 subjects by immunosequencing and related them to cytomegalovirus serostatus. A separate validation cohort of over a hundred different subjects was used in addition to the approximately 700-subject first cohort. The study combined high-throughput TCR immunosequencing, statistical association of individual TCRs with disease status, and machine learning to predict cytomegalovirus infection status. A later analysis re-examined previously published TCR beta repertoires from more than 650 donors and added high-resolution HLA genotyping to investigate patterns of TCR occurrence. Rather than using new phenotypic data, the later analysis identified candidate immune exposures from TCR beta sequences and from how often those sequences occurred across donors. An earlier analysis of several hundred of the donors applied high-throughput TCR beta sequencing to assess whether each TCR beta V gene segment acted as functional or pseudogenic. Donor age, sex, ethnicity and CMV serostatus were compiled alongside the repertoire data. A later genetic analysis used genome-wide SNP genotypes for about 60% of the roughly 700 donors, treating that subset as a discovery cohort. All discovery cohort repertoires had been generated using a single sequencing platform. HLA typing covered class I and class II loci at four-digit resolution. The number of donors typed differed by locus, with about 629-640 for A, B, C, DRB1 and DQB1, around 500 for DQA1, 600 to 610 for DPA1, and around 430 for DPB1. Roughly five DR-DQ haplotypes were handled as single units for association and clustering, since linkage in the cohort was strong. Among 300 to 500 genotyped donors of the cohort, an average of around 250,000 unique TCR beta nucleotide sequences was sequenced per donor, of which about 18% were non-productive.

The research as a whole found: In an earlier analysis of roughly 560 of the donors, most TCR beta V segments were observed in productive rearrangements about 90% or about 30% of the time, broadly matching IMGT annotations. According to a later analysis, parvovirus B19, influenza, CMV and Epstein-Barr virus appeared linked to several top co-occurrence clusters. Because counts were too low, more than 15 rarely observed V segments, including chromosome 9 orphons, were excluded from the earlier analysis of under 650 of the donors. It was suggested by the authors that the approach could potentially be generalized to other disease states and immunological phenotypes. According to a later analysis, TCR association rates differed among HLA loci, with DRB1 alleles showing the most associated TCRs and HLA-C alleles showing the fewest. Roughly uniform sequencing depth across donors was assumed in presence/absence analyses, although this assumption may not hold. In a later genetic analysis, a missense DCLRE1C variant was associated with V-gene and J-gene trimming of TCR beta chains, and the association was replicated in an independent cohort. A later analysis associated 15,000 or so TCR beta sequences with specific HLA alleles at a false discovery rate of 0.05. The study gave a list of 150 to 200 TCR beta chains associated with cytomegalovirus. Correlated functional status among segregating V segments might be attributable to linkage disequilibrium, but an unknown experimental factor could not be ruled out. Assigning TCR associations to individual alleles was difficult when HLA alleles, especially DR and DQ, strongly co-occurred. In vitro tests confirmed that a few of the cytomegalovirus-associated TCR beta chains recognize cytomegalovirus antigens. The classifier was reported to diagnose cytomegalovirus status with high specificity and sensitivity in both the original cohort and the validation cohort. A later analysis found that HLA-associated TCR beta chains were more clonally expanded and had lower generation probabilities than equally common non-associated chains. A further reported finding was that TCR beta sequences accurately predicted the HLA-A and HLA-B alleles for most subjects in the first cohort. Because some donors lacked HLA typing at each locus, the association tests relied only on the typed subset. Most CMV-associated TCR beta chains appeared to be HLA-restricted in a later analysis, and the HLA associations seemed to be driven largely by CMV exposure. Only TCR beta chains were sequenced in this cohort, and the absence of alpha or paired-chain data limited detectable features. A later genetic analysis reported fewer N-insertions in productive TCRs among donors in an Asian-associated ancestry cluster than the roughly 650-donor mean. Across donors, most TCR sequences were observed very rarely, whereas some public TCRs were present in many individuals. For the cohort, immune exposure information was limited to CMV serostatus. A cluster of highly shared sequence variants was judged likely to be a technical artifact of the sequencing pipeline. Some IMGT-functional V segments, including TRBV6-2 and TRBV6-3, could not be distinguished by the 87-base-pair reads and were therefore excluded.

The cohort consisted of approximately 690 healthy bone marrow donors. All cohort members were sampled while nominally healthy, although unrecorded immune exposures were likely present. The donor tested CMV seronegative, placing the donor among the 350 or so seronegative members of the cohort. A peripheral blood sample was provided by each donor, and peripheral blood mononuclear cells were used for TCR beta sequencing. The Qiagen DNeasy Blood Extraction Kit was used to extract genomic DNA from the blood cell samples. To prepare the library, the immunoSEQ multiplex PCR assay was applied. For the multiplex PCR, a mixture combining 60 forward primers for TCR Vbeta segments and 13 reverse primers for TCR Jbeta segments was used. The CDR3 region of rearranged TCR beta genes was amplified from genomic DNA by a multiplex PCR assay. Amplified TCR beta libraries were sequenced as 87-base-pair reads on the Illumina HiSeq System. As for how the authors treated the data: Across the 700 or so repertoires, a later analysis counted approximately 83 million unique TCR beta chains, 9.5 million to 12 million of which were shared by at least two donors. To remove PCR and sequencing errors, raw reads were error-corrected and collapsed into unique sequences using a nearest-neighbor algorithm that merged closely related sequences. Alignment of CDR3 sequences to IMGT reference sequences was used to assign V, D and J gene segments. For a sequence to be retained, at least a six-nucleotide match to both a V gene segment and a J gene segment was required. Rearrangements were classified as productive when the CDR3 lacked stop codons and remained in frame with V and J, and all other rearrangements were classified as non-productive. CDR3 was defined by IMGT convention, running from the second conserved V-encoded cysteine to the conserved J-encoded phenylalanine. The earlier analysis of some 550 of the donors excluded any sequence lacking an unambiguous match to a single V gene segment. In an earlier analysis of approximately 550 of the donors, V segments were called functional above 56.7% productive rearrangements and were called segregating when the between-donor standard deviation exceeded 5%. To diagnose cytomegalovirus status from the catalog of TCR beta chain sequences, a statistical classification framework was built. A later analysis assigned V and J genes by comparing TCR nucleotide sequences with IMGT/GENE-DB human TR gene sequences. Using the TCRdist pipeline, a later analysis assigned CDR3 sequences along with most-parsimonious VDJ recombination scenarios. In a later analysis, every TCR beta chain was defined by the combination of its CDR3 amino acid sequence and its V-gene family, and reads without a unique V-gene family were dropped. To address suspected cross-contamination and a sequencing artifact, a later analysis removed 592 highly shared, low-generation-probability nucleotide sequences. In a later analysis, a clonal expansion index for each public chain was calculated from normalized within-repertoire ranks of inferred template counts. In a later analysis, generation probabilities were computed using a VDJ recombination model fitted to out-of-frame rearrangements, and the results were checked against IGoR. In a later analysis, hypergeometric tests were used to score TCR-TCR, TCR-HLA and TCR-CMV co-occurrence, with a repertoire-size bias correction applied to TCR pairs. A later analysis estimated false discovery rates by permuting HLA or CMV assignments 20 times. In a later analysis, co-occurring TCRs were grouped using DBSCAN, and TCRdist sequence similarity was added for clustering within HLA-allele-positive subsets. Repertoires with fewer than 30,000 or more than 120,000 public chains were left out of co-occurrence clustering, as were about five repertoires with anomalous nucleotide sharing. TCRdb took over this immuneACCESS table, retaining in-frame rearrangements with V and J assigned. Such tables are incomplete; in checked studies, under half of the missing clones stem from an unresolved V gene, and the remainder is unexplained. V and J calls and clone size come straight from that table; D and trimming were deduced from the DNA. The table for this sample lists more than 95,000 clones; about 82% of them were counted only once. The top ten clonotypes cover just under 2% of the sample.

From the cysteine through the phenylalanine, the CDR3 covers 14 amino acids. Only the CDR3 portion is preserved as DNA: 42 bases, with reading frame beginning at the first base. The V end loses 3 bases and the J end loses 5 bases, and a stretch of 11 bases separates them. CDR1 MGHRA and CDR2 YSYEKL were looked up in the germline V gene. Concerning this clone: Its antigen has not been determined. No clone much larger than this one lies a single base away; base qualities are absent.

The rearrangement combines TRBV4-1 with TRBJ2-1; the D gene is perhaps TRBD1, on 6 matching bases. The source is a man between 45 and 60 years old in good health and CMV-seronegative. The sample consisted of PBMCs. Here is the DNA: TGCGCCAGCAGCCACCCGGACAGTCACAATGAGCAGTTCTTC. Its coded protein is CASSHPDSHNEQFF.